The T cell receptor (beta chain) under discussion was sequenced for a study of blood T cell repertoires in COVID-19. The assay was immunoSEQ multiplex PCR, and TCRdb's table has in-frame clones only and misses some. The sample lists 200,000 to 250,000 clones, 83% occurring once. This CDR3 contains 16 residues. Germline CDR1 and CDR2: SEHNR and FQNEAQ (reference sequence). Trimming took off 5 bases at V and 6 bases at J, with 20 bases between the two ends. The receptor comes from a woman in her thirties or forties who had been exposed to COVID-19. This sequence joins TRBV7-9 and TRBJ2-1, with D perhaps TRBD2 (6 bases). The source material was PBMCs or T cells enriched from blood (not recorded which). CDR3 nucleotide sequence: TGTGCCAGCAGCGAGCTCGGGGCGGGGAAATCCAATGAGCAGTTCTTC. Residues: CASSELGAGKSNEQFF.